One sample yielded the 8 T cell receptor beta chains listed below, sequenced in a study of T cell responses to AZD1222 COVID-19 vaccine. Libraries were prepared by immunoSEQ multiplex PCR; TCRdb keeps only in-frame clonotypes and omits some of them. The profile covers about 180,000 clones, with 80% to 90% appearing a single time and approximately 10% taken by the ten largest. The input for sequencing was peripheral blood, taken 28 days after the second AZD1222 dose. All receptors derive from an adult who received the AZD1222 COVID-19 vaccine.

The V call is TRBV5-1, the J call TRBJ1-3; TRBD1 agrees at 8 bases. With 1 base clipped from V and 4 bases from J, the junction kept 13 bases outside the gene matches. The CDR3 is made up of 18 amino acids. Germline lookup yields CDR1 SGHRS and CDR2 YFSETQ. In nucleotides, the CDR3 is TGCGCCAGCAGCTTGTATGGAACCCTCGGACAGGGCGGAAACACCATATATTTT. Its translation is CASSLYGTLGQGGNTIYF.

V gene TRBV5-6 combines with J gene TRBJ1-2; D is uncertain. Germline V gene data show CDR1 as SGHDT and CDR2 as YYEEEE. Trimming cost V 3 bases and J 4 bases, with 16 bases left between them. This CDR3 comprises 15 residues. CDR3 in DNA: TGTGCCAGCAGCTCCCAAGCGCTGGGGATCTATGGCTACACCTTC. This codes for CASSSQALGIYGYTF.

V and J are TRBV3-1 (or the pseudogene TRBV3-2) and TRBJ1-6; D gene unclear. V was trimmed by 0 bases and J by 14 bases, leaving 11 bases between them. The CDR3 contains 13 residues. Germline values: CDR1 LGHDT, CDR2 YNNKEL (reference sequence). The CDR3 coding sequence is TGTGCCAGCAGCCAAGATCCGAGAAGAGCCCTCCACTTT. This translates into CASSQDPRRALHF.

CDR3 bases: TGTGCCAGTAGTACAGGGTGGGTGAACACTGAAGCTTTCTTT. It encodes CASSTGWVNTEAFF. The chain couples TRBV19 to TRBJ1-1, with D possibly matching TRBD1 (5 bases). The V gene lost 4 bases and the J gene lost 0 bases, with 9 bases spanning the gap. The CDR3 extends over 14 amino acids. CDR1 and CDR2 (germline): LNHDA, SQIVND (reference sequence).

This sequence joins TRBV9 and TRBJ2-5; D possibly uses TRBD1 or TRBD2 (6 bases each). The CDR3 totals 16 residues. The germline V gene encodes CDR1 SGDLS and CDR2 YYNGEE. V dropped 3 bases and J dropped 2 bases, with 17 bases sitting between them. The CDR3 is CASSGGALPAQETQYF. The CDR3 DNA reads as TGTGCCAGCAGCGGGGGGGCACTCCCGGCACAAGAGACCCAGTACTTC.

This clone occurred a few times. This rearrangement joins TRBV21-1 to TRBJ1-6. TRBV21-1 is a pseudogene locus. The CDR3 contains 16 residues. The CDR3 reads CASSKRRGRGNSPLHF. DNA of the CDR3: TGTGCCAGCAGCAAAAGGCGCGGGAGAGGGAATTCACCCCTCCACTTT.

The rearrangement uses TRBV19 and TRBJ1-4, with TRBD1 as a possible D gene (6 bases). The germline gives CDR1 LNHDA, CDR2 SQIVND (reference sequence). The CDR3 has 15 residues. Trimming took off 3 bases at V and 8 bases at J, with 16 bases between the two ends. As DNA, the CDR3 is TGTGCCAGTAGTATGAAGGCAGGGGATAACGAAAAACTGTTTTTT. It codes for CASSMKAGDNEKLFF.

V and J are TRBV5-4 and TRBJ2-1; D not resolved. Trimming pared 0 bases from V and 4 bases from J, leaving 5 bases between. CDR1 SGHNT and CDR2 YYREEE come from the germline V gene (reference sequence). The CDR3 has 13 residues. CDR3 DNA sequence: TGTGCCAGCAGCTTGGACGGGTACAATGAGCAGTTCTTC. It yields the protein CASSLDGYNEQFF.